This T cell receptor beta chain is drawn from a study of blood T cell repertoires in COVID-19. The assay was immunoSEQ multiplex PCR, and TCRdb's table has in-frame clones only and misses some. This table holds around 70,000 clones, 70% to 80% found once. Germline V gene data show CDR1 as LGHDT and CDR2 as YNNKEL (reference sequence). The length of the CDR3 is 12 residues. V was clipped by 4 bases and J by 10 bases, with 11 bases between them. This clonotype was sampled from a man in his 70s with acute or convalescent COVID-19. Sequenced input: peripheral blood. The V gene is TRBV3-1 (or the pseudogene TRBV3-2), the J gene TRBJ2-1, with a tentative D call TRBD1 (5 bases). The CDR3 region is CASSPAWGEQFF. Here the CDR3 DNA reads TGTGCCAGCAGCCCCGCGTGGGGCGAGCAGTTCTTC.